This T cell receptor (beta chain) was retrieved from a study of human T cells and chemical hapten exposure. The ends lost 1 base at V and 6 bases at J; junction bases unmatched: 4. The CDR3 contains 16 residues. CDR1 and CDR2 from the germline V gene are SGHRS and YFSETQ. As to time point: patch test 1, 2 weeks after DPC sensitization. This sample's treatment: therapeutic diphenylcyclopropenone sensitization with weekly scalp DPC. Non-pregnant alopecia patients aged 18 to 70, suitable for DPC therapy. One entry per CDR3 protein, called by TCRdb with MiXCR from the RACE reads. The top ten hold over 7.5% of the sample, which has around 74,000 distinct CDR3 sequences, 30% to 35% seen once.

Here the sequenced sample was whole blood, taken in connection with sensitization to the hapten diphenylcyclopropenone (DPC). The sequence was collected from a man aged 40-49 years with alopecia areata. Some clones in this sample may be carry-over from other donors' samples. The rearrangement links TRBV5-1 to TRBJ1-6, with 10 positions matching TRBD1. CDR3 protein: CASSLRQGASNSPLHF. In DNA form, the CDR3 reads TGCGCCAGCAGCTTGCGACAGGGGGCTAGTAATTCACCCCTCCACTTT.